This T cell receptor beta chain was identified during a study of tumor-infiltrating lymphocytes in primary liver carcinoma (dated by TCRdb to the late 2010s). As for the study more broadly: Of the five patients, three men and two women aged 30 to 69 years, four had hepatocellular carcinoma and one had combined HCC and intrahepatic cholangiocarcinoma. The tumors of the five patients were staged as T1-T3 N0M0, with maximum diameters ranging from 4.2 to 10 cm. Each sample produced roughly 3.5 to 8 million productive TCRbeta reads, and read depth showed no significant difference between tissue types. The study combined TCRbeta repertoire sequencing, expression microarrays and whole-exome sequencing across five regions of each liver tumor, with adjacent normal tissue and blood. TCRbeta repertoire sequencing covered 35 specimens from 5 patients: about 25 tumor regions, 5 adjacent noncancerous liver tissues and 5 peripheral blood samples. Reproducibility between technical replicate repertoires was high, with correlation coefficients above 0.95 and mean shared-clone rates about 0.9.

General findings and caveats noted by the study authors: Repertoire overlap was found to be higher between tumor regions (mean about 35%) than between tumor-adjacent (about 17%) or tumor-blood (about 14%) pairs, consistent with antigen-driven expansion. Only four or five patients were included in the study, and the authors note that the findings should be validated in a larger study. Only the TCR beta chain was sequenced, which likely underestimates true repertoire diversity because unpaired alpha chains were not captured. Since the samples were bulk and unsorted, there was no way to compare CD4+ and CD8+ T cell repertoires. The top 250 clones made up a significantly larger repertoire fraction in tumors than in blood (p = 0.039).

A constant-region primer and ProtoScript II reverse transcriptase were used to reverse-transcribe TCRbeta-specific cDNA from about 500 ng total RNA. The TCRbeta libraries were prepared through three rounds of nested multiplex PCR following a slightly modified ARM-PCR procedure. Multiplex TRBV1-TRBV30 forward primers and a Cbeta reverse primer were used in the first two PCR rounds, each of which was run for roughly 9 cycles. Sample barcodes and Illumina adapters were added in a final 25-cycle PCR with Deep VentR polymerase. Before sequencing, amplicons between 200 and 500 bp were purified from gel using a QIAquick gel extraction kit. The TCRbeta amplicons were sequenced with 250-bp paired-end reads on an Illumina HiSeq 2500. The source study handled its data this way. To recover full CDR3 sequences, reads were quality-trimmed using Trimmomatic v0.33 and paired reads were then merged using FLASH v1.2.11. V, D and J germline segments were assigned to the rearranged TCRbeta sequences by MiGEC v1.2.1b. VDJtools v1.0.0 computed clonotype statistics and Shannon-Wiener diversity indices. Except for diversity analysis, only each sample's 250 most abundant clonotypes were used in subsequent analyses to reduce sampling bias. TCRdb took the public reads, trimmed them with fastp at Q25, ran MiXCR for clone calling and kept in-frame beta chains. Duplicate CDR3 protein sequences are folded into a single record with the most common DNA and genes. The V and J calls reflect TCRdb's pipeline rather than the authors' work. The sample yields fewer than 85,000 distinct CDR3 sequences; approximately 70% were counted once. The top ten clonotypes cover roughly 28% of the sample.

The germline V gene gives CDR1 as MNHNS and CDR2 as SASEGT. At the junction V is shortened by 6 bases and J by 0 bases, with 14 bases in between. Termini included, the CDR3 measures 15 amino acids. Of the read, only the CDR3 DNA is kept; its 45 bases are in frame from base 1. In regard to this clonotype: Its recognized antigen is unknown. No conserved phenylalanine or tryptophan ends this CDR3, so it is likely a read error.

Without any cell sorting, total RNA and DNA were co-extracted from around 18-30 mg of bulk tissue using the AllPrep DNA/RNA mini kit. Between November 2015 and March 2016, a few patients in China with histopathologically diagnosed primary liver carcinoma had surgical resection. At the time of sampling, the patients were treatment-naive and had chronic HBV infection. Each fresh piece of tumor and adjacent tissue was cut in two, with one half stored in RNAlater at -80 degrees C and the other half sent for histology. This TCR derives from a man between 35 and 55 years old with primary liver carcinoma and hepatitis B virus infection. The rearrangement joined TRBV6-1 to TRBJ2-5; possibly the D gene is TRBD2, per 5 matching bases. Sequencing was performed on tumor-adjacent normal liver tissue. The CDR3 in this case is CASRPESDYQETQYL. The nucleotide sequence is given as TGTGCCAGCAGGCCAGAATCGGACTACCAAGAGACCCAGTACCTC.